Described below is a single T cell receptor (beta chain) sequence and its context. Its cognate antigen has yet to be identified. No base quality values were provided; no much bigger clone lies one nucleotide off. As encoded in the germline V gene, CDR1 is ENHRY while CDR2 is SYGVKD. Trimming accounts for 6 bases at V and 3 bases at J, while the number of junction bases matched to no gene is 2. The CDR3 contains 14 residues, cysteine and phenylalanine counted. The read is trimmed to its CDR3 DNA, 42 bases read in frame from base 1. The healthy controls were 40 or so blood donors, and the buffy coats of these donors were supplied by the Finnish Red Cross blood service. All TCR-sequenced material derived from peripheral blood: patient blood samples and healthy donor buffy coats. Ficoll-Hypaque gradient centrifugation was used to isolate peripheral blood mononuclear cells. CD4+ cells were purified magnetically from the buffy coats of healthy controls. Genomic DNA was extracted with the Gentra Puregene Cell and Tissue kit and quantified on a Qubit 2.0 fluorometer.

TCRbeta rearrangements were sequenced from genomic DNA using the immunoSEQ assay at survey resolution. The paper's data handling went like this. In the TCR sequencing data, the smallest productive clonotype frequency that could be detected was 2.59 x 10-5. Analyses included only productive TCRbeta rearrangements, meaning complete and in-frame sequences. Sample clonality was computed as Simpson clonality in the immunoSEQ Analyzer version 3.0. Based on frequency, clones were grouped as very rare, small, medium, large (1-20%) or hyperexpanded (>20%). Generation probabilities were estimated with OLGA 1.2.3, V-gene circos plots were made with VDJtools, specificities were looked up in VDJdb, and CDR3 motifs were identified with GLIPH. This immuneACCESS table, as held by TCRdb, lists in-frame sequences with V and J called but not all clones. Of the missing ones, under half trace to an unresolved V gene in checked studies; the others have no known cause. V and J calls and clone size come straight from that table; D and trimming were deduced from the DNA. The sample table holds tens of thousands of clones, of which less than 80% were seen once. Clones ranked in the top ten supply 1% to 1.2% of the sample.

These data belong to a study of STAT5B mutations in CD4+ large granular lymphocyte leukemia (dated by TCRdb to between 2021 and 2022). About the full investigation: Among the healthy controls, the CDR3 'QG' motif was associated with a particular HLA allele. The study compared the TCRbeta repertoires of patients with CD4+ T-cell large granular lymphocyte leukemia against the TCRbeta repertoires of healthy blood donors. Flow cytometry on FACSCanto II or FACSVerse showed that the purified fractions were more than 95% pure among lymphocytes. Study-level results and caveats: Greater clonality appeared to be present in CD4-sorted patient repertoires than in healthy CD4+ repertoires, and the difference was retained after the putative leukemic clones were removed. Main leukemic clonotypes were private to each patient, although roughly 26% of the main leukemic clonotypes were found at low frequency in the non-leukemic repertoires of other patients. Enrichment of TRBV06-family usage was observed among the top patient clones (8/27) relative to healthy controls (2/35). Data were not HLA-matched; higher clonality in CD4+ versus CD8+ T-LGLL could reflect the relatively small sample size.

The rearrangement joined TRBV10-3 to TRBJ2-2; 9 junctional bases match TRBD2. This receptor was identified in a human donor in good health. The sample consisted of CD4+ T cells from blood buffy coats. The base sequence is TGTGCCATCAGGCGGGAGGGTGACACCGGGGAGCTGTTTTTT. This is translated as CAIRREGDTGELFF.